The TCR beta chain under discussion was sequenced for a study of blood T cell repertoires in COVID-19. Across the whole study: Acute and convalescent COVID-19 samples came from the United States, Italy and Spain. Nucleic acid was either cDNA or gDNA, and it came from T cells, B-cell-depleted T cells, or PBMCs.

Looked up from germline, CDR1 is SGHAT and CDR2 is FQNNGV. The CDR3 contains 13 residues. The ends were cut back, 3 bases at V and 5 bases at J, with 11 bases in the middle. In the authors' workflow: Amplification of reference gene primers provided the estimated nucleated cell counts. Some clones are missing from TCRdb's copy, which holds only in-frame ones; the method was immunoSEQ multiplex PCR. V and J calls and clone size follow that table, whereas D and trimming were derived from the DNA. The profile shows approximately 82,000 clones, over 80% of them singletons. This clonotype was sampled from a woman aged 60 to 75 with active COVID-19. Sequenced input: peripheral blood. This chain links TRBV11-2 with TRBJ2-7; D might be TRBD1 (6 bases). This CDR3 reads CASSFRRTDEQYF. DNA of the CDR3: TGTGCCAGCAGCTTCCGGCGGACAGACGAGCAGTACTTC.